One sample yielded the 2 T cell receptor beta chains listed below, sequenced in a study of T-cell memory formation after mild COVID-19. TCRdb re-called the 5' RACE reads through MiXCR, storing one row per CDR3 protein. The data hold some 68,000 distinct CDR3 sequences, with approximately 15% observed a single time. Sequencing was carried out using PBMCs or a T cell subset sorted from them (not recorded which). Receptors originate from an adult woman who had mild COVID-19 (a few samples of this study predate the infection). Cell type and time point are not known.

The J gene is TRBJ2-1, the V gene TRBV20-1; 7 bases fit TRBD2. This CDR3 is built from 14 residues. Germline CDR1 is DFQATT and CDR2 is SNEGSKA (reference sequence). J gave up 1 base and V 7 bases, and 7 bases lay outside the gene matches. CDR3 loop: CSVSPGGSYNEQFF. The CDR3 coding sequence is TGCAGTGTTTCCCCGGGGGGATCCTACAATGAGCAGTTCTTC.

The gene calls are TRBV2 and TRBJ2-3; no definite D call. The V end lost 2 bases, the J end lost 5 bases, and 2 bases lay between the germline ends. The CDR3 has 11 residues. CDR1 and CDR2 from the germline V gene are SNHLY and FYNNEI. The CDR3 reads CASSELDTQYF. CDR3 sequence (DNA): TGTGCCAGCAGTGAATTAGATACGCAGTATTTT. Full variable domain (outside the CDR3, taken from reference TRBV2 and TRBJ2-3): EPEVTQTPSHQVTQMGQEVILRCVPISNHLYFYWYRQILGQKVEFLVSFYNNEISEKSEIFDDQFSVERPDGSNFTLKIRSTKLEDSAMYFCASSELDTQYFGPGTRLTVL.